This T cell receptor (beta chain) originates from a study of T cell responses to AZD1222 COVID-19 vaccine. On this clone itself: The antigen remains unidentified.

Here immunoSEQ multiplex PCR was the method, and the copy in TCRdb shows in-frame clones only, minus some. The sample contains approximately 160,000 clones, under 95% of which appear only once. Trimming removed 0 bases from V and 9 bases from J, with 9 bases in between. Germline V CDR1 and CDR2: MNHEY, SVGAGI. This CDR3 is 14 amino acids long. Study outcomes and limitations: Only six AZD1222 recipients tested seropositive at baseline. The donor cohort was predominantly white British with a female majority, and clonal diversity may have been underestimated.

The V gene is TRBV6-5, the J gene TRBJ1-6; D is uncertain. The source material was peripheral blood, sampled on day 0 of AZD1222 vaccination. This TCR came from an adult in good health. CDR3 sequence: CASSYSGFGSPLHF. CDR3 bases: TGTGCCAGCAGTTACTCAGGGTTTGGTTCACCCCTCCACTTT.